The 14 T cell receptor beta chains listed next were all sequenced from one sample in a study of blood T cell repertoires in COVID-19. Sequencing used immunoSEQ multiplex PCR; TCRdb keeps in-frame clones, though not all of them. The sample contains 250,000 to 400,000 clones, 70% to 90% of which appear only once. The material sequenced was peripheral blood. The receptor set was obtained from a woman in her twenties or thirties with COVID-19, enrolled during active disease.

The rearrangement joins TRBV5-5 to TRBJ1-4, with D hard to call. The ends were cut back, 1 base at V and 7 bases at J, with 14 bases in the middle. The CDR3 contains 15 residues. From germline, CDR1 is SGHKS and CDR2 YYEKEE (reference sequence). The CDR3 DNA reads as TGTGCCAGCAGCTTGTTGGGGAGCGGAAGTGAAAAACTGTTTTTT. Amino acids: CASSLLGSGSEKLFF. Full variable domain (missing parts from reference TRBV5-5 and TRBJ1-4): DAGVTQSPTHLIKTRGQQVTLRCSPISGHKSVSWYQQVLGQGPQFIFQYYEKEERGRGNFPDRFSARQFPNYSSELNVNALLLGDSALYLCASSLLGSGSEKLFFGSGTQLSVL.

The V gene is TRBV18, the J gene TRBJ2-7; 11 bases agree with TRBD1. V shed 10 bases, J shed 4 bases, and the junction held 6 bases outside the gene matches. From germline, CDR1 is KGHSH and CDR2 LQKENI. The CDR3 totals 13 residues. The CDR3 reads CANWTGGFYEQYF. For the CDR3, the DNA is TGTGCCAACTGGACAGGGGGCTTTTACGAGCAGTACTTC.

The chain combines TRBV6-1 with TRBJ1-3; the match to TRBD1 covers 8 bases. This CDR3 contains 17 residues. CDR1 is MNHNS and CDR2 is SASEGT in the germline V gene. With V trimmed by 3 bases and J by 1 base, 8 bases remained unmatched. CDR3 in amino acids: CASSERTGWISGNTIYF. The CDR3, as DNA: TGTGCCAGCAGTGAGAGGACAGGGTGGATTTCTGGAAACACCATATATTTT.

The rearrangement joins TRBV29-1 to TRBJ1-4; D gene ambiguous. V lost 5 bases to trimming and J lost 7 bases, with 11 bases between them. CDR1 SQVTM and CDR2 ANQGSEA come from the germline V gene. This CDR3 has 12 amino acids. CDR3 loop: CSVSAGSEKLFF. The CDR3 nucleotides are TGCAGCGTTTCGGCAGGAAGTGAAAAACTGTTTTTT.

The V call is TRBV13, the J call TRBJ1-4; 9 bases map to TRBD1. Germline V gene data show CDR1 as PRHDT and CDR2 as FYEKMQ (reference sequence). The CDR3 has 14 residues. The V gene end was trimmed by 6 bases and the J gene end by 7 bases; junction bases not matched to a gene: 6. CDR3 amino acids: CASSPGTGIEKLFF. The CDR3 bases are TGTGCCAGCAGTCCCGGGACAGGGATTGAAAAACTGTTTTTT.

The J gene is TRBJ2-1, the V gene TRBV3-1 (or the pseudogene TRBV3-2); D is possibly TRBD1 (6 bases). Germline CDR1 and CDR2: LGHDT and YNNKEL (reference sequence). V shed 6 bases and J shed 5 bases, with 11 bases lying between them. This CDR3 has 13 residues. The chain's CDR3 is CASSDAGDNEQFF. Here the CDR3 DNA reads TGTGCCAGCAGTGACGCAGGGGACAATGAGCAGTTCTTC.

J is TRBJ2-1 and V is TRBV3-1 (or the pseudogene TRBV3-2), with 8 nucleotides matching TRBD1. Germline trimming cut 4 bases from V and 7 bases from J; bases unmatched to any gene: 6. The CDR3 is made up of 14 amino acids. Germline CDR1 reads LGHDT; CDR2 reads YNNKEL (reference sequence). The CDR3 nucleotides are TGTGCCAGCAGCCCGCCCCAGGGGGCGAATGAGCAGTTCTTC. Protein: CASSPPQGANEQFF.

J is TRBJ2-3 and V is TRBV15; 10 positions agree with TRBD1. The CDR3 runs 16 residues. CDR1 is LNHNV and CDR2 is YYDKDF in the germline V gene (reference sequence). The trim removed 5 bases at V and 4 bases at J, leaving 9 bases unmatched. CDR3 protein: CATSDSGQGGPDTQYF. In DNA form, the CDR3 reads TGTGCCACCAGCGACTCAGGACAGGGGGGACCAGATACGCAGTATTTT.

The V and J genes are TRBV5-4 and TRBJ2-7; tentative D call: TRBD1 (5 bases). Germline V lookup: CDR1 SGHNT, CDR2 YYREEE (reference sequence). This CDR3 has 12 amino acids. Trimming shortened V by 2 bases and J by 6 bases, and 9 bases separated the two germline ends. The CDR3 DNA follows: TGTGCCAGCAGCTTCGGTGGGGCCGAGCAGTACTTC. This sequence encodes CASSFGGAEQYF. Combining the CDR3 with reference TRBV5-4 and TRBJ2-7 gives the whole variable domain ETGVTQSPTHLIKTRGQQVTLRCSSQSGHNTVSWYQQALGQGPQFIFQYYREEENGRGNFPPRFSGLQFPNYSSELNVNALELDDSALYLCASSFGGAEQYFGPGTRLTVT.

This clone has only one observation. The V call is TRBV3-1 (or the pseudogene TRBV3-2), the J call TRBJ2-1; a possible D gene is TRBD2 (7 bases). Trimming pared 3 bases from V and 3 bases from J, leaving 18 bases between. CDR1 and CDR2 (germline): LGHDT, YNNKEL (reference sequence). The CDR3 length is 17 residues. CDR3 amino acids: CASSHESAGADYNEQFF. The CDR3 bases are TGTGCCAGCAGCCATGAATCCGCGGGGGCCGACTACAATGAGCAGTTCTTC.

The chain couples TRBV4-1 to TRBJ1-1; 8 nucleotides agree with TRBD1. The CDR3 is 17 amino acids. V lost 0 bases and J lost 2; bases outside the gene matches: 8. CDR1 and CDR2 (germline): MGHRA, YSYEKL. CDR3 in DNA: TGCGCCAGCAGCCAAGAGGGGGGGACAGGTAGCAACACTGAAGCTTTCTTT. Residues: CASSQEGGTGSNTEAFF.

This rearrangement joins TRBV28 to TRBJ2-5; D is uncertain. This CDR3 is built from 13 residues. CDR1 and CDR2 from the germline V gene are MDHEN and SYDVKM. The germline V and J ends were trimmed by 3 bases and 5 bases, with 10 bases remaining between them. The CDR3 here is CASSLQDRETQYF. The CDR3 bases are TGTGCCAGCAGTTTGCAGGATAGGGAGACCCAGTACTTC.

This sequence joins TRBV4-1 and TRBJ2-3; TRBD1 agrees at 8 bases. Germline V CDR1 and CDR2: MGHRA, YSYEKL. The CDR3 extends over 19 amino acids. V lost 4 bases to trimming and J lost 0 bases; unmatched junction nucleotides: 15. The CDR3 sequence: CASSRSQTYRGSSTDTQYF. In nucleotides, the CDR3 is TGCGCCAGCAGCCGATCTCAGACCTACAGGGGGTCTAGCACAGATACGCAGTATTTT.

The J gene is TRBJ2-7, the V gene TRBV6-5; possibly TRBD1 for D (5 bases). The V end was cut by 2 bases, the J end by 2 bases, with 10 bases between. The CDR3 has 14 residues. Looked up from germline, CDR1 is MNHEY and CDR2 is SVGAGI. This CDR3 is CASSYGQGTYEQYV. The CDR3 region has the DNA TGTGCCAGCAGTTACGGGCAGGGTACCTACGAGCAGTACGTC.